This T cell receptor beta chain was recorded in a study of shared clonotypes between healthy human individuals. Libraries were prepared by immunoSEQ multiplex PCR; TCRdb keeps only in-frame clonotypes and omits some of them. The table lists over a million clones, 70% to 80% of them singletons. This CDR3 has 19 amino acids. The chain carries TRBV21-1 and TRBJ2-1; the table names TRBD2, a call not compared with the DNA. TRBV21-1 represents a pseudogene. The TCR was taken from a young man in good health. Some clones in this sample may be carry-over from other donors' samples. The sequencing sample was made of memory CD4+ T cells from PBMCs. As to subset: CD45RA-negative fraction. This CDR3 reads CASASWASGGTGPYNEQFF. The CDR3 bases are TGTGCCAGCGCAAGTTGGGCTAGCGGGGGCACCGGCCCCTACAATGAGCAGTTCTTC.